The rows below give T cell receptor beta chains drawn from one sample of a study of Graves' ophthalmopathy and Graves' hyperthyroidism. In TCRdb, the multiplex PCR reads were re-called with MiXCR into one record per CDR3 protein. Altogether 170,000 or so distinct CDR3 sequences are present, 30% to 45% being singletons, with the ten largest covering roughly 6%. The sample consisted of peripheral blood. These receptors were collected from a middle-aged woman with Graves' ophthalmopathy. The CDR3 runs from the conserved cysteine through the conserved F or W. A D gene is named only where the DNA matches it firmly. Part of the rows lack a size; the others show once, few, many or a class for expanded clones.

V	D	J	size	DNA	CDR3
TRBV28	-	TRBJ2-2	-	TGTGCCAGCAGTTTATCCCTCCTCACCGGGGAGCTGTTTTTT	CASSLSLLTGELFF
TRBV18	-	TRBJ2-2	many	TGTGCCAGCTCACGCGGGACGAACACCGGGGAGCTGTTTTTT	CASSRGTNTGELFF
TRBV7-2	-	TRBJ1-6	once	TGTGCCAGCAGCTTAGGCTCCAGGGATTCACCCCTCCACTTT	CASSLGSRDSPLHF
TRBV10-3	-	TRBJ1-1	many	TGTGCCATCAGTGTGGGTGGTGACACTGAAGCTTTCTTT	CAISVGGDTEAFF
TRBV10-3	-	TRBJ1-1	-	TGTGCCATCGACAGGCCTCAGCCGAACACTGAAGCTTTCTTT	CAIDRPQPNTEAFF
TRBV7-8	TRBD1	TRBJ2-7	once	TGTGCCAGCAGCTTAGAGGGACAGGGGGATTCCTACGAGCAGTACTTC	CASSLEGQGDSYEQYF
TRBV12-3/TRBV12-4	-	TRBJ2-7	-	TGTGCCAGCAGTTTCTCCGATATCACCGGCGCCAGTTCCTACGAGCAGTACTTC	CASSFSDITGASSYEQYF
TRBV28	-	TRBJ2-7	-	TGTGCCAGCAGTTTCGATACTCTAGGCTACGAGCAGTACTTC	CASSFDTLGYEQYF
TRBV7-2	-	TRBJ1-3	-	TGTGCCAGCAGCTTCCAAATAGGGGCTGGAAACACCATATATTTT	CASSFQIGAGNTIYF
TRBV3-1	-	TRBJ1-1	many	TGTGCCAGCAGCCAGGGGAGGGAAACTGAAGCTTTCTTT	CASSQGRETEAFF
TRBV2	-	TRBJ1-1	many	TGTGCCAGCAAGGACAGAACGAACACTGAAGCTTTCTTT	CASKDRTNTEAFF
TRBV6-5	-	TRBJ1-2	many	TGTGCCAGCAGGCAGCAGGACCTCTATGGCTACACCTTC	CASRQQDLYGYTF
TRBV12-3/TRBV12-4	TRBD1	TRBJ1-2	-	TGTGCCAGCAGCCCTAAAGGACAGGAGGGCATCTATGGCTACACCTTC	CASSPKGQEGIYGYTF
TRBV2	TRBD1	TRBJ1-1	-	TGTGCCAGCAGTTCCGGGACAGGACTTGAAGCTTTCTTT	CASSSGTGLEAFF
TRBV6-2/TRBV6-3	TRBD2	TRBJ2-5	few	TGTGCCAGCAGCCCCTTACTAGCGGGAGAGACCCAGTACTTC	CASSPLLAGETQYF